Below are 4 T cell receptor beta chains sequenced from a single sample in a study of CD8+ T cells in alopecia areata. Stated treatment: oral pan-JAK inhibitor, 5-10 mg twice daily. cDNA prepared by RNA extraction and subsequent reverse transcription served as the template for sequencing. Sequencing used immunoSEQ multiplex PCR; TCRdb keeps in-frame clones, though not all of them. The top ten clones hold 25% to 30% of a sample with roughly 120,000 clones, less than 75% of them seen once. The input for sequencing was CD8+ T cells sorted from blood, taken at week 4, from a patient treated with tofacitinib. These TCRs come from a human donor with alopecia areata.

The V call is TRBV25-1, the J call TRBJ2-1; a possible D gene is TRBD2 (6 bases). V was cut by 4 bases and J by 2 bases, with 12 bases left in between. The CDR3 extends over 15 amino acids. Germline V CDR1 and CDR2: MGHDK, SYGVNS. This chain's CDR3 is CASSGPGSPYNEQFF. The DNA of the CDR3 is TGTGCCAGCAGTGGACCCGGGAGTCCCTACAATGAGCAGTTCTTC. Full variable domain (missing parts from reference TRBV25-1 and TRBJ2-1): EADIYQTPRYLVIGTGKKITLECSQTMGHDKMYWYQQDPGMELHLIHYSYGVNSTEKGDLSSESTVSRIRTEHFPLTLESARPSHTSQYLCASSGPGSPYNEQFFGPGTRLTVL.

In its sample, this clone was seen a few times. Written as DNA, the CDR3 is TGTGCCAGCAGTTTAGTGGACCAGAGCCATGAGCAGTTCTTC. This gives the protein CASSLVDQSHEQFF. J is TRBJ2-1 and V is TRBV27; D remains ambiguous. Trimming removed 2 bases at V and 8 bases at J, with 13 bases between. Germline V gene lookup returns CDR1 MNHEY and CDR2 SMNVEV (reference sequence). The CDR3 consists of 14 residues.

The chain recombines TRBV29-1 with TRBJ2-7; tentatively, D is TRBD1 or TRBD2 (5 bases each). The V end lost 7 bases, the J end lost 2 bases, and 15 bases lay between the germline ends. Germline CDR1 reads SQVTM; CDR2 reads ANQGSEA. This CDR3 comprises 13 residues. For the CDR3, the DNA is TGCAGCGCTGATGGGACCCAGCCCTACGAGCAGTACTTC. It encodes CSADGTQPYEQYF.

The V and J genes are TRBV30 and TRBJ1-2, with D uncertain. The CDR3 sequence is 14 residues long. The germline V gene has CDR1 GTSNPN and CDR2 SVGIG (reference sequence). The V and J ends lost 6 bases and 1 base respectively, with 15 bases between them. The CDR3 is CACRNTLYNYGYTF. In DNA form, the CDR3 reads TGTGCCTGTCGGAACACCCTTTATAACTATGGCTACACCTTC.